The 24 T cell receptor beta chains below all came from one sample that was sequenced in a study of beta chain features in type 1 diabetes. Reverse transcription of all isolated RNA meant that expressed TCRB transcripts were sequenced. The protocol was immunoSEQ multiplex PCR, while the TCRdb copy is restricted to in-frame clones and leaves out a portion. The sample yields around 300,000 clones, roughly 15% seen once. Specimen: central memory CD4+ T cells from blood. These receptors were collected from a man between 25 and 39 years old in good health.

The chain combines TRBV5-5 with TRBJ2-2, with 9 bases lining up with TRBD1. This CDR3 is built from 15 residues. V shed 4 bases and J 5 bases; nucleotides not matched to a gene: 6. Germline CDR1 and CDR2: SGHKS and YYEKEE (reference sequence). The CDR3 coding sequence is TGTGCCAGCAGCGTTTGGGACAGGGTGACCGGGGAGCTGTTTTTT. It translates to CASSVWDRVTGELFF.

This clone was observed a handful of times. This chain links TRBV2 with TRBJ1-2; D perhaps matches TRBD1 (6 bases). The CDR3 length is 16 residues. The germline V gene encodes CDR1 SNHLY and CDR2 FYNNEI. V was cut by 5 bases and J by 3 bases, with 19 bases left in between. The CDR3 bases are TGTGCCAGCAGTCCCACCCGGGGGGGCTCTGACTATGGCTACACCTTC. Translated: CASSPTRGGSDYGYTF.

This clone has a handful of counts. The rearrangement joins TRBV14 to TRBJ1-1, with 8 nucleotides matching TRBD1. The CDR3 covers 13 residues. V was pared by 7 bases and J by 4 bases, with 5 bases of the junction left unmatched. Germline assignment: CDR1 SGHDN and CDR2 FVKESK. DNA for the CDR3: TGTGCCAGCACCTCACAGGGGGGCACTGAAGCTTTCTTT. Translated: CASTSQGGTEAFF.

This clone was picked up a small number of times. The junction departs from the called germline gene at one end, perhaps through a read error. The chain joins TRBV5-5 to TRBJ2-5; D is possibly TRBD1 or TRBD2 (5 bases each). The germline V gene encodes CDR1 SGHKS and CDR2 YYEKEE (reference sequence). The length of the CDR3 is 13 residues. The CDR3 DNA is TGCGCCAGCAGCGAGGGGCTCGGGAAGACCCAGTACTTC. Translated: CASSEGLGKTQYF.

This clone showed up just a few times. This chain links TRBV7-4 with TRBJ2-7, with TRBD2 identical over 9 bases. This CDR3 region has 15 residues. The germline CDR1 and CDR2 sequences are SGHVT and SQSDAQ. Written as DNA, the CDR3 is TGTGCCACACCCGCGTTTGCGGGAGGGCTTGCGATTGCAGGCGTC. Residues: CATPAFAGGLAIAGV.

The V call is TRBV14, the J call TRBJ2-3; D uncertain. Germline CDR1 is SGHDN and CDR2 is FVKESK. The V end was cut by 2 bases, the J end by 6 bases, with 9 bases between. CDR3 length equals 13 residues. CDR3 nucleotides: TGTGCCAGCAGCCAATACCTGGCCGATACGCAGTATTTT. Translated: CASSQYLADTQYF.

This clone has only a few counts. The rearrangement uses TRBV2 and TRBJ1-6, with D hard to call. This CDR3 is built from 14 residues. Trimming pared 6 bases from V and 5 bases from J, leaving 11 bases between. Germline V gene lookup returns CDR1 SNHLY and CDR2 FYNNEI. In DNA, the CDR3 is TGTGCCAGCAGACTACCGGGAGATAATTCACCCCTCCACTTT. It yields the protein CASRLPGDNSPLHF.

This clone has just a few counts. Here the CDR3 DNA reads TGCGCCAGCGCACTAGCGGGAGGGCCCAATGAGCAGTTCTTC. It encodes CASALAGGPNEQFF. V and J are TRBV5-1 and TRBJ2-1; 13 bases fit TRBD2. CDR1 is SGHRS and CDR2 is YFSETQ in the germline V gene. The CDR3 runs to 14 residues. V was pared by 7 bases and J by 6 bases, with 4 bases of the junction left unmatched. The full variable domain, completed using reference TRBV5-1 and TRBJ2-1, is KAGVTQTPRYLIKTRGQQVTLSCSPISGHRSVSWYQQTPGQGLQFLFEYFSETQRNKGNFPGRFSGRQFSNSRSEMNVSTLELGDSALYLCASALAGGPNEQFFGPGTRLTVL.

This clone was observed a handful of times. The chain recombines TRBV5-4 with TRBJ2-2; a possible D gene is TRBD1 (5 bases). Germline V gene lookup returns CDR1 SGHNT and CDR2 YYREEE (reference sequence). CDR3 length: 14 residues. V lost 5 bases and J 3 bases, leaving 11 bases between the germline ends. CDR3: CASSFDRYTGELFF. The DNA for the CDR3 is TGTGCCAGCAGTTTTGACAGATACACCGGGGAGCTGTTTTTT.

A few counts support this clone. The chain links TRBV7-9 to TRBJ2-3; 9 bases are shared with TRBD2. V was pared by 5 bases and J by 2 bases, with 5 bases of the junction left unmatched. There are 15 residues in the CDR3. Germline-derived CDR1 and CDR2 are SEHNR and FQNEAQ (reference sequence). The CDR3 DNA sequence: TGTGCCAGCAGCGTGACTAGCGGCGTCACAGATACGCAGTATTTT. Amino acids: CASSVTSGVTDTQYF.

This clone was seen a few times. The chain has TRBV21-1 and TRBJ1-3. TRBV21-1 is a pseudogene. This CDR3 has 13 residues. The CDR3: CASSKVGGNTIYF. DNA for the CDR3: TGTGCCAGCAGCAAAGTTGGTGGAAACACCATATATTTT.

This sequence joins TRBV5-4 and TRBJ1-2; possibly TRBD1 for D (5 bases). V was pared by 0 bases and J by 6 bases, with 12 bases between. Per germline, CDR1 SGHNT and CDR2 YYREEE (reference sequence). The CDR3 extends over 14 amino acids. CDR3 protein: CASSLAQGPNGYTF. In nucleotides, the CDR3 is TGTGCCAGCAGCTTGGCGCAGGGCCCCAATGGCTACACCTTC.

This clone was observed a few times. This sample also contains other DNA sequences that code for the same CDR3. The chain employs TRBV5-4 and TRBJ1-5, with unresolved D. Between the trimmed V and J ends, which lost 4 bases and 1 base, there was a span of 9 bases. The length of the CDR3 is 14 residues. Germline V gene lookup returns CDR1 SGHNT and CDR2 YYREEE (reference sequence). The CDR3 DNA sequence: TGTGCCAGCAGCCGAGGAGGGAGCAATCAGCCCCAGCATTTT. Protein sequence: CASSRGGSNQPQHF.

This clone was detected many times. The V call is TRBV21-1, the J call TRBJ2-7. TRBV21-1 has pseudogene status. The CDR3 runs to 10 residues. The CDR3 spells CASRRYEQYV. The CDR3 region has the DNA TGTGCCAGCAGACGTTACGAGCAGTACGTC.

CDR3 in amino acids: CASSDLTDTQYF. The CDR3 DNA is TGTGCCAGCAGTGACCTCACAGATACGCAGTATTTT. The chain combines TRBV6-4 with TRBJ2-3; no clear D. The CDR3 runs 12 residues. Germline V gene lookup returns CDR1 MRHNA and CDR2 SNTAGT. Trimming took off 2 bases at V and 2 bases at J, with 2 bases between the two ends.

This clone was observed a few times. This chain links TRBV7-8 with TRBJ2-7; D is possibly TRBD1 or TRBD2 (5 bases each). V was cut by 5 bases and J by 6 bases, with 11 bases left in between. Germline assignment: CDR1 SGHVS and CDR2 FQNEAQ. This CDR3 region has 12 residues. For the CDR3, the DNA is TGTGCCAGCAGCGCCTCTGGGGGCGAGCAGTACTTC. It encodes CASSASGGEQYF.

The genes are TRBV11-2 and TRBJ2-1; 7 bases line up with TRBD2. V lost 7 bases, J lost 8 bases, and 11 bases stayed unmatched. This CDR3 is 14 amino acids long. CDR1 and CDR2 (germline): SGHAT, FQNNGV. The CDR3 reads CASIRIAGLDEQFF. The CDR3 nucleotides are TGTGCCAGCATCCGCATAGCGGGCTTGGATGAGCAGTTCTTC.

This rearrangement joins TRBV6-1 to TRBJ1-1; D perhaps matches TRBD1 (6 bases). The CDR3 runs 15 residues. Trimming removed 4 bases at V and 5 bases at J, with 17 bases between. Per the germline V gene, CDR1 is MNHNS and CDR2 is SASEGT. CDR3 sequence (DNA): TGTGCCAGCAGTGTAACACAGGGTGTGGGTACTGAAGCTTTCTTT. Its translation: CASSVTQGVGTEAFF.

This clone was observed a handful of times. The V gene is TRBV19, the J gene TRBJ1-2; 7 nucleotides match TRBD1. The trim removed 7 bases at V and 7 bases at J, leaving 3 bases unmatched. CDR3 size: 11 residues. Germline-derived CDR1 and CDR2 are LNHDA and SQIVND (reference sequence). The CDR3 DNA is TGTGCCAGTAAAGAGGGGGCTGGCTACACCTTC. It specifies CASKEGAGYTF.

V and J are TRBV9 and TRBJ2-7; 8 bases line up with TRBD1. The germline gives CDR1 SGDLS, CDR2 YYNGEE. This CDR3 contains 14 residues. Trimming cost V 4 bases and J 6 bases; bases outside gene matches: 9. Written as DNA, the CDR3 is TGTGCCAGCAGCCCCGGACAGGGCGCGGGCGAGCAGTACTTC. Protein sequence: CASSPGQGAGEQYF.

CDR3: CASSYSGKYSNQPQHF. CDR3 DNA sequence: TGTGCCAGCAGTTACTCCGGGAAGTATAGCAATCAGCCCCAGCATTTT. This chain links TRBV6-5 with TRBJ1-5; D is unresolved. The V and J ends lost 0 bases and 0 bases respectively, with 9 bases between them. CDR1 MNHEY and CDR2 SVGAGI come from the germline V gene. The CDR3 runs to 16 residues.

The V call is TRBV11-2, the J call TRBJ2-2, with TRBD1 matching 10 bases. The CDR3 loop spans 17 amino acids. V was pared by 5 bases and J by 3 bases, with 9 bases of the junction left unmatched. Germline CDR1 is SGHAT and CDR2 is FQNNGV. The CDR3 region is CASSREGTGAHTGELFF. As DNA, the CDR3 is TGTGCCAGCAGCCGCGAAGGGACAGGGGCCCACACCGGGGAGCTGTTTTTT.

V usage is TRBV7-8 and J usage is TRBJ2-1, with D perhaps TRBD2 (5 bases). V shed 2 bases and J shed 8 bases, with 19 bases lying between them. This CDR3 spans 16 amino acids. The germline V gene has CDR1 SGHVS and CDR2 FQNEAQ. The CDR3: CASSLTTGMAVDEQFF. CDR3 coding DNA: TGTGCCAGCAGCTTAACCACCGGGATGGCCGTCGATGAGCAGTTCTTC. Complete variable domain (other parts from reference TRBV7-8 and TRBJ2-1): GAGVSQSPRYKVAKRGQDVALRCDPISGHVSLFWYQQALGQGPEFLTYFQNEAQLDKSGLPSDRFFAERPEGSVSTLKIQRTQQEDSAVYLCASSLTTGMAVDEQFFGPGTRLTVL.

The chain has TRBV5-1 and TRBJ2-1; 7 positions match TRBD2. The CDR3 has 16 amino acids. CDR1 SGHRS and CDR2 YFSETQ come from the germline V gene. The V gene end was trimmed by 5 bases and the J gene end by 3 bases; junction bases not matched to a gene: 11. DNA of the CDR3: TGCGCCAGCAGATTCACTGGTTTAGCGGGCTACAATGAGCAGTTCTTC. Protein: CASRFTGLAGYNEQFF.